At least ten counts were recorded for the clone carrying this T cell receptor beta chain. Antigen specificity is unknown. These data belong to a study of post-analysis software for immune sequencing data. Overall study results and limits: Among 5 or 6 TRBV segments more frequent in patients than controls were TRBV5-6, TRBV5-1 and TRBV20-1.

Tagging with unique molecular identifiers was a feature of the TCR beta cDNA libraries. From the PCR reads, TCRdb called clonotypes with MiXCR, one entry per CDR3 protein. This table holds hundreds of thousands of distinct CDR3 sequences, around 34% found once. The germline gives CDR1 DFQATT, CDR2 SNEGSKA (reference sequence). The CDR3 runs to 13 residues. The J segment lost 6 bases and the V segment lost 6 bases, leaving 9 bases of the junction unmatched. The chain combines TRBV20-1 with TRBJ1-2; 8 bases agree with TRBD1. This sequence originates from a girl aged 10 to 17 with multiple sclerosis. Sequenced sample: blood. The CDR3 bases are TGCAGTGCGATTACGGACAGGGTTGATGGCTACACCTTC. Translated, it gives CSAITDRVDGYTF.